The text below deals with one TCR beta chain. Its antigen is as yet unknown. This sample is drawn from a study of shared clonotypes between healthy human individuals. Study results and caveats: Clonotypes not shared had lower generation probabilities than those common to all four donors. Only blood samples were collected, and tissue repertoires likely differ.

Naive CD8 cells comprised CD45RO-negative, CCR7-positively selected cells, excluding terminally differentiated effector memory CD45RA+ cells. Donation came from healthy HIV-negative adults that had no recent acute infections or vaccinations. Generated by immunoSEQ multiplex PCR, the TCRdb table keeps only in-frame clones and is missing some. The repertoire consists of more than 500,000 clones, with 85% to 95% occurring once and the leading ten covering about 0.11%. The length of the CDR3 is 16 residues. The ends lost 5 bases at V and 4 bases at J; junction bases unmatched: 9. Germline V gene data show CDR1 as SGHAT and CDR2 as FQNNGV.

This chain links TRBV11-2 with TRBJ2-1; 9 positions agree with TRBD2. Specimen: naive CD8+ T cells sorted from blood. This clonotype was sampled from a woman younger than 45 in good health. CDR3 amino acids: CASSRAGSGRYNEQFF. Here the CDR3 DNA reads TGTGCCAGCAGCCGTGCGGGGAGCGGGAGGTACAATGAGCAGTTCTTC.